This entry lists 19 T cell receptor gamma chains sequenced from one sample in a study of gamma delta lymphoproliferative disorders and STAT genes. The receptor sequences were amplified from genomic DNA of peripheral blood mononuclear cells. TCRdb called clones from the multiplex PCR reads again using CATT. The data contain about 1,500 gamma-chain clones, 9.5% to 10% of them singletons. Sequencing used blood. All receptors come from a human donor in good health.

This clone is large (0.1 to 1%) in the sample. J is TRGJP1 and V is TRGV10. TCRdb leaves out the J gene; it was filled in here by matching the DNA to germline. TRGV10 is designated an ORF whose function remains uncertain. V shed 8 bases and J 8 bases; nucleotides not matched to a gene: 6. The CDR3 is made up of 12 amino acids. The CDR3 nucleotides are TGTGCTGCGTGGGCGAGGGGTTGGTTCAAGATATTT. This sequence encodes CAAWARGWFKIF.

This sequence joins TRGV10 and TRGJP1. TCRdb gives no J gene; it was assigned here by matching the DNA to germline. TRGV10 is recorded as an ORF, its role being uncertain. V lost 7 bases, J lost 4 bases, and 7 bases stayed unmatched. This CDR3 is built from 14 residues. CDR3 loop: CAAWYCCTGWFKIF. The CDR3 DNA reads as TGTGCTGCGTGGTATTGTTGCACTGGTTGGTTCAAGATATTT.

This clone occurred a few times. This sample includes further DNA sequences coding for the same CDR3. V is TRGV9 and J is TRGJ1 or TRGJ2. No J segment appears in TCRdb, so it was assigned here by matching the sequence to germline. The germline gives CDR1 GITISATS, CDR2 ISYDGTV (reference sequence). The CDR3 sequence is 14 residues long. V shed 4 bases and J 1 base; nucleotides not matched to a gene: 7. The CDR3 sequence is CALWESANYYKKLF. CDR3 bases: TGTGCCTTGTGGGAAAGCGCAAATTATTATAAGAAACTCTTT.

By share, this clone ranks as medium-sized (0.01 to 0.1%). The CDR3 DNA sequence: TGTGCCACCTGGCCACCGTTGAAACTCTTT. It is translated as CATWPPLKLF. This rearrangement joins TRGV5 to TRGJ1 or TRGJ2. TCRdb carries no J gene annotation; the J gene was assigned here by matching the DNA with germline. The CDR3 extends over 10 amino acids. The germline V gene encodes CDR1 VINAFY and CDR2 YDVSNSKD. The V and J ends lost 6 bases and 12 bases, in that order; junction bases with no gene match: 8.

A word on this clone: For this DNA, TCRdb reports the protein of a much larger clone, which diverges at residue 5, most likely from a read error; the protein presented here is translated directly from the DNA. This chain links TRGV4 with TRGJ1 or TRGJ2. Since TCRdb gives no J gene, matching the DNA to germline was used here to assign it. The V gene end was trimmed by 5 bases and the J gene end by 3 bases; junction bases not matched to a gene: 4. The CDR3 runs 12 residues. CDR1 EGSTGY and CDR2 YDSYTSSV come from the germline V gene. This CDR3 reads CATWGSYYKKLF. The CDR3 coding sequence is TGTGCCACCTGGGGTTCTTATTATAAGAAACTCTTT.

In its sample, this clone is medium-sized. The chain employs TRGV10 and TRGJ1 or TRGJ2. Because TCRdb records no J gene, it was assigned here through a match of the DNA to germline. TRGV10 is designated an ORF whose function remains uncertain. V lost 12 bases to trimming and J lost 3 bases; unmatched junction nucleotides: 15. This CDR3 has 14 amino acids. CDR3 bases: TGTGCTGCTGTAGGGGGAGGGGTTTATTATAAGAAACTCTTT. Translated: CAAVGGGVYYKKLF.

This clone was counted a few times. This sequence joins TRGV2 and TRGJ1 or TRGJ2. No J gene was available from TCRdb, and it was assigned here by a germline match of the DNA. Germline V gene sequence: CDR1 EGSNGY, CDR2 YDSYNSKV. The CDR3 sequence is 15 residues long. The V and J ends lost 1 base and 3 bases, in that order; junction bases with no gene match: 9. This CDR3 is CATWDGPPLYYKKLF. CDR3 bases: TGTGCCACCTGGGACGGACCCCCCCTTTATTATAAGAAACTCTTT.

This clone showed up just a few times. A read error likely explains why the TCRdb protein, taken from a much larger clone, differs from this DNA's translation at residue 13; the protein shown is translated from the DNA. The chain couples TRGV2 to TRGJP2. Here the J gene came from matching the DNA to germline, since TCRdb omits it. The germline gives CDR1 EGSNGY, CDR2 YDSYNSKV. The CDR3 is 16 residues long. CDR3 coding DNA: TGTGCCACCTGGGACGGTAGGCGAAGTAGTGATTGGACCAAGACGTTT. It yields the protein CATWDGRRSSDWTKTF.

By frequency in the sample, this clone is medium-sized (0.01 to 0.1%). The rearrangement joins TRGV4 to TRGJ1 or TRGJ2. TCRdb offers no J gene call, so here the DNA was matched to germline to obtain one. Germline V lookup: CDR1 EGSTGY, CDR2 YDSYTSSV. Trimming took 5 bases from V and 5 from J; bases not matched to a gene: 15. The CDR3 is 15 amino acids. Here the CDR3 DNA reads TGTGCCACCTGGGCTAACCCCCCTAGGGATTATAAGAAACTCTTT. It encodes CATWANPPRDYKKLF.

This clone is judged medium-sized. The J gene has no call, while the V gene is TRGV11. TRGV11 is identified as an open reading frame with a role that is uncertain. The CDR3 sequence is 10 residues long. The CDR3 nucleotides read TGTGCCTGCTGGATTTACCCCTGGGTCTTT. It specifies CACWIYPWVF.

There are a few counts of this clone. The chain employs TRGV9 and TRGJ1 or TRGJ2. Because TCRdb records no J gene, it was assigned here through a match of the DNA to germline. Germline V lookup: CDR1 GITISATS, CDR2 ISYDGTV (reference sequence). This CDR3 is 12 amino acids long. The V gene end was trimmed by 2 bases and the J gene end by 3 bases; junction bases not matched to a gene: 1. CDR3 bases: TGTGCCTTGTGGGAGGGTTATTATAAGAAACTCTTT. It yields the protein CALWEGYYKKLF.

This clone is classed as medium-sized. The rearrangement joins TRGV8 to TRGJ1 or TRGJ2. TCRdb lists no J gene, so it was determined here by aligning the DNA to germline. Losses at the gene ends were 2 bases for V and 7 bases for J; bases not matched to a gene: 11. The germline V gene encodes CDR1 VENAVY and CDR2 YDSYNSRV. There are 14 residues in the CDR3. CDR3 in amino acids: CATWDKGGRYKKLF. The CDR3 DNA follows: TGTGCCACCTGGGATAAGGGAGGAAGGTATAAGAAACTCTTT.

This clone rates as medium-sized. V is TRGV4 and J is TRGJ1 or TRGJ2. The J gene is absent in TCRdb and was assigned here via DNA matching to germline. V trimming: 2 bases; J trimming: 0 bases; junction bases outside the gene matches: 4. From germline, CDR1 is EGSTGY and CDR2 YDSYTSSV. The length of the CDR3 is 14 residues. DNA of the CDR3: TGTGCCACCTGGGATGTTAGGAATTATTATAAGAAACTCTTT. Its translation: CATWDVRNYYKKLF.

Within the sample, this clone is medium-sized. The chain couples TRGV9 to TRGJP2. The J gene comes from matching the DNA to germline here; TCRdb lacks it. This CDR3 region has 15 residues. From germline, CDR1 is GITISATS and CDR2 ISYDGTV (reference sequence). V lost 0 bases and J lost 3; bases outside the gene matches: 4. This chain's CDR3 is CALWEVPCSDWIKTF. CDR3 bases: TGTGCCTTGTGGGAGGTGCCGTGTAGTGATTGGATCAAGACGTTT.

The V gene is listed as TRGV9; no J gene was called. The CDR3 is 13 amino acids. Per the germline V gene, CDR1 is GITISATS and CDR2 is ISYDGTV (reference sequence). CDR3 in DNA: TGTGCCTTGTGGGAGGCCCCTATGTCGTTCGGACTCTTT. Amino acid sequence: CALWEAPMSFGLF.

This clone is termed large. The genes are TRGV3 and TRGJ1 or TRGJ2. The J gene, left out of TCRdb, was set here by checking the DNA against germline. The V and J ends lost 0 bases and 10 bases, in that order; junction bases with no gene match: 6. The CDR3 loop spans 12 amino acids. Germline assignment: CDR1 VTNTFY and CDR2 YDVSTARD (reference sequence). The CDR3 region has the DNA TGTGCCACCTGGGACAGGCTTCGAAAGAAACTCTTT. This encodes CATWDRLRKKLF.

This clone is labeled medium-sized. As DNA, the CDR3 is TGTGCCACCTGGGACGTCGATAGTGATTGGATCAAGACGTTT. Its translation is CATWDVDSDWIKTF. The J gene is TRGJP2, the V gene TRGV2. TCRdb supplies no J gene; here it was assigned by aligning the nucleotide sequence to germline. The J segment lost 4 bases and the V segment lost 2 bases, leaving 4 bases of the junction unmatched. The germline gives CDR1 EGSNGY, CDR2 YDSYNSKV. The CDR3 has 14 amino acids.

This clone was seen a handful of times. This sequence is one base from a far larger clone and is likely a read error. This sample includes further DNA sequences coding for the same CDR3. The rearrangement joins TRGV2 to TRGJP2. The J gene is not listed in TCRdb, so it was assigned here from a DNA match to germline. CDR1 is EGSNGY, CDR2 YDSYNSKV, per germline. The CDR3 runs to 14 residues. Here the CDR3 DNA reads TGCGCCACCTGGGGCGCCGGTAGTGATTGGATCAAGACGTTT. Amino acids: CATWGAGSDWIKTF.

Sample share makes this clone medium-sized. The chain combines TRGV2 with TRGJ1 or TRGJ2. Assignment of the J gene here rests on matching the DNA to germline, because TCRdb gives none. J lost 7 bases, V lost 1 base, and 1 base had no gene match. In germline, CDR1 is EGSNGY, CDR2 YDSYNSKV. CDR3 size: 11 residues. This chain's CDR3 is CATWDGYKKLF. CDR3 nucleotide sequence: TGTGCCACCTGGGACGGATATAAGAAACTCTTT.